The 24 T cell receptor beta chains reported below all come from one sample, sequenced in a study of blood T cell repertoires in COVID-19. Produced via immunoSEQ multiplex PCR; TCRdb's table is partial and in-frame only. The sample records 300,000 to 400,000 clones, 88% being singletons. The sequencing sample was made of PBMCs or T cells enriched from blood (not recorded which). These TCRs come from a man aged 30 to 45 who had recovered from COVID-19.

This clone came up once. This chain links TRBV4-1 with TRBJ1-1, with TRBD1 as a possible D gene (5 bases). Trimming shortened V by 4 bases and J by 1 base, and 10 bases separated the two germline ends. This CDR3 has 14 residues. Germline CDR1 MGHRA, CDR2 YSYEKL. The CDR3 protein is CASSLRQKNTEAFF. DNA for the CDR3: TGCGCCAGCAGCCTGCGACAGAAGAACACTGAAGCTTTCTTT.

V is TRBV7-6 and J is TRBJ2-1; 8 nucleotides agree with TRBD2. Unmatched junction bases numbered 9, after V lost 6 bases and J lost 5 bases. The CDR3 runs 15 residues. The germline V gene has CDR1 SGHVS and CDR2 FNYEAQ. CDR3 residues: CASSLIRGGHNEQFF. The CDR3 nucleotides read TGTGCCAGCAGTCTAATCCGGGGGGGACACAATGAGCAGTTCTTC.

The V gene is TRBV28, the J gene TRBJ2-5; 7 nucleotides align to TRBD2. Germline CDR1 MDHEN, CDR2 SYDVKM. V was clipped by 5 bases and J by 3 bases; unmatched bases: 15. The CDR3 is 17 residues long. Here the CDR3 DNA reads TGTGCCAGCAGTACACCCCGGCGGGGGTTTATTAAAGAGACCCAGTACTTC. Translating gives CASSTPRRGFIKETQYF.

This clone was picked up a small number of times. CDR3 region: CASRSQGAGSYNSPLHF. The CDR3 nucleotides read TGTGCCAGCAGGTCACAGGGGGCAGGTTCCTATAATTCACCCCTCCACTTT. This chain connects TRBV5-4 to TRBJ1-6; 9 bases map to TRBD1. Looked up from germline, CDR1 is SGHNT and CDR2 is YYREEE (reference sequence). The V segment lost 5 bases and the J segment 1 base; nucleotides outside the gene matches: 7. The length of the CDR3 is 17 residues. The whole variable domain, filled in from reference TRBV5-4 and TRBJ1-6, reads ETGVTQSPTHLIKTRGQQVTLRCSSQSGHNTVSWYQQALGQGPQFIFQYYREEENGRGNFPPRFSGLQFPNYSSELNVNALELDDSALYLCASRSQGAGSYNSPLHFGNGTRLTVT.

The rearrangement uses TRBV7-9 and TRBJ2-1; 9 nucleotides line up with TRBD2. CDR1 is SEHNR, CDR2 FQNEAQ, per germline (reference sequence). The CDR3 contains 16 residues. The J segment lost 3 bases and the V segment lost 5 bases, leaving 8 bases of the junction unmatched. In DNA form, the CDR3 reads TGTGCCAGCAGCCATGAGCCAGCGGGGGGCTACAATGAGCAGTTCTTC. It translates to CASSHEPAGGYNEQFF.

The chain carries TRBV18 and TRBJ1-3; 8 bases align to TRBD1. The CDR3 is made up of 15 amino acids. Germline CDR1 and CDR2: KGHSH and LQKENI. The V segment lost 5 bases and the J segment 0 bases; nucleotides outside the gene matches: 3. This CDR3 reads CASSTTGGSGNTIYF. The CDR3 region has the DNA TGTGCCAGCTCAACTACAGGGGGCTCTGGAAACACCATATATTTT.

The CDR3 protein is CASSFAGQGTYEQYF. CDR3 in DNA: TGTGCCAGCAGTTTCGCGGGACAGGGTACTTACGAGCAGTACTTC. The chain is built from TRBV28 and TRBJ2-7; TRBD1 aligns across 9 bases. Trimming removed 3 bases from V and 4 bases from J; junction bases left unmatched: 7. The CDR3 runs 15 residues. Germline assignment: CDR1 MDHEN and CDR2 SYDVKM.

V usage is TRBV5-4 and J usage is TRBJ1-1; tentative D call: TRBD1 (6 bases). V shed 4 bases and J shed 8 bases, with 24 bases lying between them. The germline V gene encodes CDR1 SGHNT and CDR2 YYREEE (reference sequence). CDR3 length: 16 residues. In DNA form, the CDR3 reads TGTGCCAGCAGCGGGAAAAACCAGGGGCAGGGTTGGGAAGCTTTCTTT. Translation gives CASSGKNQGQGWEAFF.

The J gene is TRBJ2-1, the V gene TRBV28, with 8 bases that match TRBD2. Germline V lookup: CDR1 MDHEN, CDR2 SYDVKM. After removal of 8 bases from V and 4 bases from J, the junction contained 10 bases not matched to a gene. The CDR3 contains 15 residues. This CDR3 is CASLPGSGGYNEQFF. Here the CDR3 DNA reads TGTGCCAGCCTCCCAGGCAGCGGGGGTTACAATGAGCAGTTCTTC.

The chain joins TRBV2 to TRBJ1-2; 8 bases are shared with TRBD1. Germline V gene sequence: CDR1 SNHLY, CDR2 FYNNEI. This CDR3 has 15 residues. The J segment lost 7 bases and the V segment lost 0 bases, leaving 7 bases of the junction unmatched. In DNA, the CDR3 is TGTGCCAGCAGTGAAGCCCGAGCAGGGGGCGGTGGCTACACCTTC. This sequence encodes CASSEARAGGGGYTF.

The J gene is TRBJ2-5, the V gene TRBV11-2, with TRBD2 matching 10 bases. Per the germline V gene, CDR1 is SGHAT and CDR2 is FQNNGV. This CDR3 has 16 residues. J was trimmed by 3 bases and V by 5 bases; bases with no gene match: 9. This chain's CDR3 is CASSPLAGNQKETQYF. The CDR3 DNA reads as TGTGCCAGCAGCCCACTAGCGGGGAATCAAAAAGAGACCCAGTACTTC.

The gene calls are TRBV7-6 and TRBJ2-7; TRBD1 matches at 10 bases. Germline assignment: CDR1 SGHVS and CDR2 FNYEAQ. V gave up 1 base and J gave up 5 bases; unmatched junction bases: 8. There are 16 residues in the CDR3. This CDR3 reads CASSLELGQGLHEQYF. CDR3 bases: TGTGCCAGCAGCTTAGAATTGGGACAGGGGTTACACGAGCAGTACTTC.

This rearrangement joins TRBV19 to TRBJ2-3; weak D call: TRBD2 (5 bases). V gave up 3 bases and J gave up 6 bases, with 13 bases separating them. The CDR3 has 14 amino acids. From germline, CDR1 is LNHDA and CDR2 SQIVND (reference sequence). The CDR3 region is CASSMALVLDTQYF. The CDR3 bases are TGTGCCAGTAGTATGGCACTAGTATTGGATACGCAGTATTTT.

V is TRBV19 and J is TRBJ1-5, with 7 bases identical to TRBD1. This CDR3 region has 17 residues. Per germline, CDR1 LNHDA and CDR2 SQIVND (reference sequence). The ends lost 5 bases at V and 2 bases at J; junction bases unmatched: 12. DNA for the CDR3: TGTGCCAGTAGTGGAAGGACAGGTCGGGTGGGCAATCAGCCCCAGCATTTT. As protein: CASSGRTGRVGNQPQHF.

The V and J genes are TRBV7-6 and TRBJ2-7, with D possibly matching TRBD1 (6 bases). The germline V and J ends were trimmed by 5 bases and 6 bases, with 14 bases remaining between them. Germline-derived CDR1 and CDR2 are SGHVS and FNYEAQ. There are 13 residues in the CDR3. CDR3: CASSKITGIEQYF. As DNA, the CDR3 is TGTGCCAGCAGCAAAATAACAGGGATCGAGCAGTACTTC.

The chain employs TRBV5-6 and TRBJ2-5; possible D gene TRBD1, 5 bases. The CDR3 extends over 13 amino acids. The germline CDR1 and CDR2 sequences are SGHDT and YYEEEE. Trimming removed 2 bases from V and 5 bases from J, with 10 bases in between. The CDR3 DNA reads as TGTGCCAGCAGCTTAGGGGCGAGGGAGACCCAGTACTTC. Translation gives CASSLGARETQYF.

The V gene is TRBV7-2, the J gene TRBJ1-6; D is unclear. This CDR3 has 15 amino acids. The germline gives CDR1 SGHTA, CDR2 FQGNSA. V was trimmed by 2 bases and J by 6 bases, leaving 11 bases between them. The CDR3 loop is CASSLRRLGNSPLHF. CDR3 in DNA: TGTGCCAGCAGCTTAAGACGACTTGGTAATTCACCCCTCCACTTT.

This chain uses TRBV28 with TRBJ1-1, with D unresolved. Germline CDR1 and CDR2: MDHEN and SYDVKM. The CDR3 is 14 amino acids. With 8 bases removed from V and 1 base from J, the gap between germline ends came to 14 bases. The CDR3 region has the DNA TGTGCCAGCGGGCCACTGACCCCGAACACTGAAGCTTTCTTT. Translation gives CASGPLTPNTEAFF.

V usage is TRBV5-4 and J usage is TRBJ1-1, with D possibly TRBD1 on 5 matching bases. Trimming shortened V by 3 bases and J by 3 bases, and 12 bases separated the two germline ends. CDR3 length: 14 residues. Germline V gene lookup returns CDR1 SGHNT and CDR2 YYREEE (reference sequence). The CDR3, as DNA: TGTGCCAGCAGCTCAGTCGGGGGGGACACTGAAGCTTTCTTT. This gives the protein CASSSVGGDTEAFF.

This clone has a single count. The chain has TRBV28 and TRBJ1-2, with TRBD1 matching 7 bases. This CDR3 comprises 14 residues. The junction had 6 bases not matched to a gene; V was cut back by 8 bases and J by 0 bases. Germline CDR1 MDHEN, CDR2 SYDVKM. In nucleotides, the CDR3 is TGTGCCAGCGTGGCCGGGACAGCTAACTATGGCTACACCTTC. Its protein is CASVAGTANYGYTF.

This chain links TRBV14 with TRBJ2-1; D is perhaps TRBD1 (6 bases). Germline V gives CDR1 SGHDN, CDR2 FVKESK. The CDR3 covers 14 residues. Trimming left V 1 base short and J 5 bases short, with 9 bases between. CDR3 region: CASSQAGTHNEQFF. For the CDR3, the DNA is TGTGCCAGCAGCCAAGCCGGGACACACAATGAGCAGTTCTTC.

V gene TRBV10-1 combines with J gene TRBJ2-1, with 13 bases matching TRBD2. The germline V gene has CDR1 WNHNN and CDR2 SYGVQD (reference sequence). The CDR3 sequence is 16 residues long. The J segment lost 6 bases and the V segment lost 5 bases, leaving 7 bases of the junction unmatched. The chain's CDR3 is CASSRTRTSGGNEQFF. CDR3 coding DNA: TGCGCCAGCAGTCGTACGAGGACTAGCGGGGGCAATGAGCAGTTCTTC.

The CDR3 DNA reads TGTGCCAGCAGTCTAGGTGTACCGACTAACTATGGCTACACCTTC. Translation gives CASSLGVPTNYGYTF. The chain recombines TRBV5-4 with TRBJ1-2; D is unclear. Trimming shortened V by 5 bases and J by 0 bases, and 14 bases separated the two germline ends. CDR1 is SGHNT and CDR2 is YYREEE in the germline V gene (reference sequence). The CDR3 is made up of 15 amino acids.

Turning to this clone: A read error may account for a junction end that differs from germline. The gene calls are TRBV3-1 (or the pseudogene TRBV3-2) and TRBJ2-1; 13 bases match TRBD2. Germline-derived CDR1 and CDR2 are LGHDT and YNNKEL (reference sequence). The CDR3 runs 17 residues. Written as DNA, the CDR3 is TGTGCCAGCAGCGAAGAGAAGGGACTAGCGGGGAACTTCGAGCAGTTCTTC. Translated, it gives CASSEEKGLAGNFEQFF.